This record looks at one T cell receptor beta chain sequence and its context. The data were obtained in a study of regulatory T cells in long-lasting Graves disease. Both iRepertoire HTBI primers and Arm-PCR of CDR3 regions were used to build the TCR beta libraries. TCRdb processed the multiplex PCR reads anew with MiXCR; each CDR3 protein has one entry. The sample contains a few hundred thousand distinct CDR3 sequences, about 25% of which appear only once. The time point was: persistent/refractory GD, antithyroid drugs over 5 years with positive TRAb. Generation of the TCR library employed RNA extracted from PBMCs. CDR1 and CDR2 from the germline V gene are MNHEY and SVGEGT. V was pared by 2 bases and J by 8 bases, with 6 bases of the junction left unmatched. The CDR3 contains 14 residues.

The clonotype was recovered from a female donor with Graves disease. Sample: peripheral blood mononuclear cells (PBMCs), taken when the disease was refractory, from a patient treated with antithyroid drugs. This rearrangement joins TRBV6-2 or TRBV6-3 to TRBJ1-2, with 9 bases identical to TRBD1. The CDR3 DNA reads TGTGCCAGCAGTTACCGGACAGGGGATCTCGGCTACACCTTC. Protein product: CASSYRTGDLGYTF.